The 9 T cell receptor beta chains given below trace back to one sample, sequenced in a study of T cells expressing NK-cell markers. TCRdb reprocessed the 5' RACE reads and reports one entry per CDR3 protein, with no DNA. The repertoire table contains about 160,000 distinct CDR3 sequences. Source material: blood T cells: a sorted CD56 or NKG2C T cell subset, CD4+ or CD8+ T cells, or bulk PBMC T cells (not recorded which). These receptors all stem from a woman aged 18 to 75 in good health.

V is TRBV4-1 and J is TRBJ2-5. Per the germline V gene, CDR1 is MGHRA and CDR2 is YSYEKL. This CDR3 comprises 14 residues. The CDR3 loop is CASSQVVGVETQYF.

The chain is built from TRBV5-1 and TRBJ1-5. Germline V gene sequence: CDR1 SGHRS, CDR2 YFSETQ. This CDR3 has 14 residues. The CDR3 sequence: CASSLSAGNQPQHF.

The chain employs TRBV5-6 and TRBJ2-3; TCRdb selects TRBD1, and the lack of DNA leaves this call unchecked. CDR1 is SGHDT, CDR2 YYEEEE, per germline. This CDR3 region has 15 residues. CDR3 residues: CASSPRPGSTDTQYF.

The chain uses TRBV28 and TRBJ1-5; the TRBD1 assignment by TCRdb is unverifiable without DNA. The CDR3 runs 17 residues. Per germline, CDR1 MDHEN and CDR2 SYDVKM. This CDR3 reads CASRVGSRGLSNQPQHF.

This sequence joins TRBV9 and TRBJ2-1; TCRdb proposes TRBD1, but this gene call is untestable without DNA. This CDR3 is built from 19 residues. The germline V gene encodes CDR1 SGDLS and CDR2 YYNGEE. The chain's CDR3 is CASSVAFGGDRGDTFEQFF.

This chain uses TRBV12-3 or TRBV12-4 with TRBJ1-1; the TCRdb D gene call, TRBD1, has no DNA to confirm it. This CDR3 has 12 amino acids. The CDR3: CASSLGGVGAFF.

V is TRBV4-2 and J is TRBJ2-1; as DNA is missing, the TRBD2 call by TCRdb cannot be tested. Germline values: CDR1 LGHNA, CDR2 YNFKEQ. The CDR3 is 17 residues long. CDR3 loop: CASSQYKTSGSYNEQFF.

The chain recombines TRBV11-1 with TRBJ2-1; as DNA is missing, the TRBD2 call by TCRdb cannot be tested. The CDR3 is made up of 16 amino acids. Germline assignment: CDR1 SGHAT and CDR2 FQDESV (reference sequence). The CDR3 sequence: CASSRTSGVLGYEQFF.

The chain links TRBV5-1 to TRBJ1-6. The CDR3 runs to 15 residues. Germline V gene lookup returns CDR1 SGHRS and CDR2 YFSETQ. CDR3 amino acids: CASSLAGGKNSPLHF.